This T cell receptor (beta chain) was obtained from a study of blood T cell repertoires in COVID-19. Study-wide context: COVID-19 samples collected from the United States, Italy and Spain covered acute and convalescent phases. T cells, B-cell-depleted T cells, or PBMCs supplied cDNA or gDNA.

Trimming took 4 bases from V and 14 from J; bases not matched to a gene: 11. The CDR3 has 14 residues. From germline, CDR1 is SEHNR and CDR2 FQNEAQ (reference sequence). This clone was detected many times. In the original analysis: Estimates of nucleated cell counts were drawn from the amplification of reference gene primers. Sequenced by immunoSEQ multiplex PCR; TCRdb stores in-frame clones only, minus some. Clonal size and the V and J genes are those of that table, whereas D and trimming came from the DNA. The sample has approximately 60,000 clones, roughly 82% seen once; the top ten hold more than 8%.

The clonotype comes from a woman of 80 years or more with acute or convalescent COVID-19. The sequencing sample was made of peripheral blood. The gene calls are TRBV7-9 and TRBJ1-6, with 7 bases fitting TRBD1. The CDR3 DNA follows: TGTGCCAGCAGCTCTCGACAGGGAGAGAGGGCCCTCCACTTT. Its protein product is CASSSRQGERALHF. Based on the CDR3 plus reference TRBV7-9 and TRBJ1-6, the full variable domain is DTGVSQNPRHKITKRGQNVTFRCDPISEHNRLYWYRQTLGQGPEFLTYFQNEAQLEKSRLLSDRFSAERPKGSFSTLEIQRTEQGDSAMYLCASSSRQGERALHFGNGTRLTVT.